This TCR beta chain was retrieved from a study of blood T cells in healthy people across ages. Primed by a sample-barcoded 5' primer and a J-beta primer mix, a second PCR proceeded for about 7 to 12 cycles. Each CDR3 protein is one row after TCRdb ran MiXCR on the 5' RACE reads. The sample contains roughly 800,000 distinct CDR3 sequences, roughly 26% of which appear only once. Germline assignment: CDR1 SGHTA and CDR2 FQGNSA. The CDR3 loop spans 15 amino acids. V lost 4 bases to trimming and J lost 4 bases, with 16 bases between them. These data were also filed under a second study, of T cells of mothers and their children. As reported in that work: The people who donated were three healthy Caucasian mothers and their six children.

The specimen sequenced was blood. This rearrangement joins TRBV7-2 to TRBJ2-5; D is unresolved. The sequence derives from a boy aged 10-17 years in good health. CDR3 loop: CASSYPPGSLETQYF. CDR3 bases: TGTGCCAGCAGCTACCCCCCCGGCAGTTTAGAGACCCAGTACTTC.